This TCR beta chain is from a study of blood T cells in healthy people across ages. General observations from the study: There were more naive CD4+ cells and higher diversity in long-lived donors than in aged donors.

The second PCR ran roughly 6 to 11 cycles with a sample-barcoded 5' primer and J-beta primers. TCRdb re-called the 5' RACE reads through MiXCR, storing one row per CDR3 protein. The table has around 1,000,000 distinct CDR3 sequences, under 30% seen once; the top ten hold 0.65% to 0.75%. Worth noting for this clonotype: Its antigen is unidentified.

This CDR3 has 15 amino acids. Germline V gene data show CDR1 as SEHNR and CDR2 as FQNEAQ (reference sequence). Unmatched junction bases numbered 7, after V lost 5 bases and J lost 1 base. The same data also contributed to another study, on T cells of mothers and their children.

Specimen: blood. The TCR comes from a girl aged 2-10 years in good health. The V gene is TRBV7-9, the J gene TRBJ2-7; 8 nucleotides align to TRBD1. The CDR3 nucleotides read TGTGCCAGCAGCCAGACAGGGGTGGAATCCTACGAGCAGTACTTC. Amino acid sequence: CASSQTGVESYEQYF.